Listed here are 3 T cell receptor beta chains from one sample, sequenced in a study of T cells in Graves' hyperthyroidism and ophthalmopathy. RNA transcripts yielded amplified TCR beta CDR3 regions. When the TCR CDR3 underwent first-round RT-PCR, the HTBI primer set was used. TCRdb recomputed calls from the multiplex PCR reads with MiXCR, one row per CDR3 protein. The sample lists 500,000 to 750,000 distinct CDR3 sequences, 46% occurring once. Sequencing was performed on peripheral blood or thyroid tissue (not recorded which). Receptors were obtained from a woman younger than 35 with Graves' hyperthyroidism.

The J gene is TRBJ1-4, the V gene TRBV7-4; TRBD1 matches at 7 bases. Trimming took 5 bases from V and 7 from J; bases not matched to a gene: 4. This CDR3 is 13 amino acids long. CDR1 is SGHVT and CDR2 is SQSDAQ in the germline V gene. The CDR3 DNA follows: TGTGCCAGCAGCGCCCAGGGGGTTGAAAAACTGTTTTTT. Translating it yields CASSAQGVEKLFF. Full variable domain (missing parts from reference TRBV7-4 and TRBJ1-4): GAGVSQSPRYKVAKRGRDVALRCDSISGHVTLYWYRQTLGQGSEVLTYSQSDAQRDKSGRPSGRFSAERPERSVSTLKIQRTEQGDSAVYLCASSAQGVEKLFFGSGTQLSVL.

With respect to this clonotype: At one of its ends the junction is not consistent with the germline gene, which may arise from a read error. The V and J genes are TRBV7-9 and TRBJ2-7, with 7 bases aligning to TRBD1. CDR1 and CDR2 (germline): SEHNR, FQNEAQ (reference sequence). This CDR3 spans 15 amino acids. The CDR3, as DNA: TGTGCCAGCAGCTTAGGAGGGGGCCTTACCGGGGAGCTGTACTTC. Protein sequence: CASSLGGGLTGELYF.

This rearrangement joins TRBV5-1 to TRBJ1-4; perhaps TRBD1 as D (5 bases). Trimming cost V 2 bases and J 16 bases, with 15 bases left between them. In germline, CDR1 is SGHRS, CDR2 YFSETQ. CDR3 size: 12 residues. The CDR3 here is CASSLGTAQRFF. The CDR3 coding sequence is TGCGCCAGCAGCTTAGGGACCGCGCAACGGTTTTTT.